The 2 T cell receptor beta chains in this list originate from one sample, sequenced in a study of neurological immune-mediated disorders. TCRdb reanalysed the 5' RACE reads using MiXCR and keeps one entry per CDR3 protein. Here the sample spans about 84,000 distinct CDR3 sequences, 10% being singletons. Specimen: PBMCs. The origin of the receptors is a man aged 40-50 years in good health.

This clonotype was counted many times. The chain couples TRBV3-1 to TRBJ2-1; 9 bases are a match to TRBD2. Germline V gene sequence: CDR1 LGHDT, CDR2 YNNKEL (reference sequence). After removal of 1 base from V and 10 bases from J, the junction contained 14 bases not matched to a gene. This CDR3 comprises 17 residues. Written as DNA, the CDR3 is TGTGCCAGCAGCCAAGTGTTTGCGGGGGGGGCCACAGAGGAGCAGTTCTTC. Translating it yields CASSQVFAGGATEEQFF.

The table lists this clonotype with many counts. The rearrangement links TRBV7-9 to TRBJ1-2; D is unclear. This CDR3 is 14 amino acids long. Trimming stripped 7 bases from V and 0 bases from J, with 12 bases between. Germline CDR1 SEHNR, CDR2 FQNEAQ (reference sequence). The CDR3 coding sequence is TGTGCCAGCACCACACGGGGAGCTAACTATGGCTACACCTTC. Protein: CASTTRGANYGYTF.